This is a list of T cell receptor beta chains from one sample in a study of cytomegalovirus exposure and HLA in healthy donors. The repertoire was sequenced with immunoSEQ multiplex PCR; TCRdb's copy has only in-frame clones and lacks some. This sample has about 180,000 clones, with 77% found just once. The specimen was PBMCs. Receptor source: a man in his late teens or twenties in good health and CMV-seronegative. CDR3s include the opening cysteine and the closing phenylalanine or tryptophan. The D gene is left open where the match is weak. Size values are once, few and many counts, or a class for expanded clones, and some rows have none.

>TRBV29-1|TRBJ2-5|.|.
TGCAGCGTCCTAGGAGAGACCCAGTACTTC
CSVLGETQYF
>TRBV6-5|TRBJ2-1|.|.
TGTGCCAGCAGTTACCGGAGCTCCTACAATGAGCAGTTCTTC
CASSYRSSYNEQFF
>TRBV30|TRBJ2-1|.|.
TGTGCCTGGAGTGAAAGCTCCGAGCAGTTCTTC
CAWSESSEQFF
>TRBV11-2|TRBJ1-1|.|once
TGTGCCAGCAGCCTACGACAAGGGGCCACTGAAGCTTTCTTT
CASSLRQGATEAFF
>TRBV19|TRBJ1-5|.|.
TGTGCCAGTAGTTGGGACACTTATAGCAATCAGCCCCAGCATTTT
CASSWDTYSNQPQHF
>TRBV6-1|TRBJ1-2|.|few
TGTGCCAGTAGAGACAGGTTGGGCTATGGCTACACCTTC
CASRDRLGYGYTF
>TRBV2|TRBJ1-1|TRBD1|.
TGTGCCAGCAGACACAGGGGTCTGAACACTGAAGCTTTCTTT
CASRHRGLNTEAFF
>TRBV7-9|TRBJ2-1|.|.
TGTGCCAGCAAAGGGCTAGCGGAGCAGTTCTTC
CASKGLAEQFF
>TRBV29-1|TRBJ2-1|.|once
TGCAGCGCCCCAGACAGGAGCCCATACAATGAGCAGTTCTTC
CSAPDRSPYNEQFF
>TRBV5-1|TRBJ2-1|.|.
TGCGCCAGCAGCTTGCTGGCAGGTTCCAATGAGCAGTTCTTC
CASSLLAGSNEQFF
>TRBV10-3|TRBJ2-7|TRBD2|.
TGTGCCATCAGTGCGAGACTAGCGGGAGGGCCTACGAGCTCCTACGAGCAGTACTTC
CAISARLAGGPTSSYEQYF
>TRBV6-5|TRBJ2-3|.|.
TGTGCCAGCGGTCTCACGAGGGCTAGCACAGATACGCAGTATTTT
CASGLTRASTDTQYF
>TRBV7-8|TRBJ2-7|TRBD1|few
TGTGCCAGCAGCTTAGGGGGACAGGGGTCTCCCTACGAGCAGTACTTC
CASSLGGQGSPYEQYF
>TRBV19|TRBJ1-4|.|.
TGTGCCAGTAGTGCAGCAGGGGATGAAAAACTGTTTTTT
CASSAAGDEKLFF
>TRBV9|TRBJ2-1|TRBD1|.
TGTGCCAGCAGCGTAGAGGGGGCTGTCAGTGAGCAGTTCTTC
CASSVEGAVSEQFF
>TRBV30|TRBJ2-7|TRBD1|.
TGTGCCTGGGGGTGGGGACCGGGACAGGGGTTTTCCGAGCAGTACTTC
CAWGWGPGQGFSEQYF
>TRBV19|TRBJ1-5|TRBD1|few
TGTGCCAGTAGCTACCGGGACAGCTTCAATCAGCCCCAGCATTTT
CASSYRDSFNQPQHF
>TRBV5-5|TRBJ2-7|TRBD2|.
TGTGCCAGCAGCCTGACTAGCGCGTCCTACGAGCAGTACTTC
CASSLTSASYEQYF
>TRBV7-9|TRBJ2-7|TRBD2|.
TGTTCCAGCAGCTTAGCGGGAGTCGAGCAGTACTTC
CSSSLAGVEQYF
>TRBV25-1|TRBJ2-2|TRBD1|few
TGTGCCAGCTTTCGACAGGGGAACACCGGGGAGCTGTTTTTT
CASFRQGNTGELFF
>TRBV9|TRBJ2-2|.|.
TGTGCCAGCAGCGTTTCCGGGAACACCGGGGAGCTGTTTTTT
CASSVSGNTGELFF
>TRBV5-6|TRBJ2-3|TRBD2|.
TGTGCCAGCAACTGGGGGGGAGATACGCAGTATTTT
CASNWGGDTQYF
>TRBV5-4|TRBJ1-2|TRBD1|once
TGTGCCAGCAGCTTCCCAGGGGGCGAAGGTGGCTACACCTTC
CASSFPGGEGGYTF
>TRBV11-3|TRBJ2-1|TRBD2|.
TGTGCCAGCAGGGGCGGGAGGGGGAGTTACAATGAGCAGTTCTTC
CASRGGRGSYNEQFF
>TRBV19|TRBJ1-4|.|few
TGTGCCAGTAGTCTAGGCGGGAGCTCCTTCGGGGAAAAACTGTTTTTT
CASSLGGSSFGEKLFF
>TRBV11-2|TRBJ1-3|TRBD1|.
TGTGCCAGCGTTGCGGACAGGTTTCTCTCTGGAAACACCATATATTTT
CASVADRFLSGNTIYF
>TRBV12-5|TRBJ1-2|.|.
TGTGCTAGTGGTGACCAGGGGAGTGGCTATGGCTACACCTTC
CASGDQGSGYGYTF
>TRBV7-6|TRBJ2-5|TRBD2|.
TGTGCCAGCAGCCCCGGGACTAGCAAAGAGACCCAGTACTTC
CASSPGTSKETQYF
>TRBV11-3|TRBJ1-1|.|.
TGTGCCAGCAGCTCGAGGGCCGGAAACACTGAAGCTTTCTTT
CASSSRAGNTEAFF